These 32 T cell receptor beta chains were sequenced from one sample in a study of cytomegalovirus exposure and HLA in healthy donors. The primer mix had 60 Vbeta and 13 Jbeta primers. The protocol was immunoSEQ multiplex PCR, while the TCRdb copy is restricted to in-frame clones and leaves out a portion. Found here are approximately 110,000 clones, about 81% of them singletons; the top ten hold approximately 1%. Sequenced material: PBMCs. Receptor source: a woman aged 25 to 39 in good health and CMV-seronegative.

V is TRBV6-5 and J is TRBJ2-7; 11 nucleotides align to TRBD1. Trimming cost V 7 bases and J 2 bases; bases outside gene matches: 7. CDR3 length: 15 residues. Germline V gene data show CDR1 as MNHEY and CDR2 as SVGAGI. This CDR3 is CASTDRTGGAYEQYF. The CDR3, as DNA: TGTGCCAGCACCGACCGGACAGGGGGCGCCTACGAGCAGTACTTC.

This clone appeared a single time. The chain couples TRBV6-5 to TRBJ1-1; D gene unclear. The CDR3 runs 13 residues. The germline V gene encodes CDR1 MNHEY and CDR2 SVGAGI. The ends were cut back, 1 base at V and 3 bases at J, with 6 bases in the middle. CDR3 coding DNA: TGTGCCAGCAGTTACTGGAGGGACACTGAAGCTTTCTTT. Translation: CASSYWRDTEAFF.

This chain uses TRBV9 with TRBJ2-1; no firm D call. Germline values: CDR1 SGDLS, CDR2 YYNGEE. V lost 0 bases, J lost 6 bases, and 4 bases lay in between. This CDR3 contains 12 residues. As DNA, the CDR3 is TGTGCCAGCAGCGTAGCGGGCAATGAGCAGTTCTTC. This encodes CASSVAGNEQFF. Full variable domain (missing parts from reference TRBV9 and TRBJ2-1): DSGVTQTPKHLITATGQRVTLRCSPRSGDLSVYWYQQSLDQGLQFLIQYYNGEERAKGNILERFSAQQFPDLHSELNLSSLELGDSALYFCASSVAGNEQFFGPGTRLTVL.

The chain has TRBV11-3 and TRBJ2-5; D is undetermined. Trimming pared 3 bases from V and 1 base from J, leaving 15 bases between. Germline lookup yields CDR1 SGHNT and CDR2 YENEEA. The CDR3 is 16 residues long. The CDR3 DNA reads as TGTGCCAGCAGCTTTCCCGCTCGCGAGTCCCAAGAGACCCAGTACTTC. Translated, it gives CASSFPARESQETQYF. Drawing the rest from reference TRBV11-3 and TRBJ2-5, the complete variable domain is EAGVVQSPRYKIIEKKQPVAFWCNPISGHNTLYWYLQNLGQGPELLIRYENEEAVDDSQLPKDRFSAERLKGVDSTLKIQPAELGDSAVYLCASSFPARESQETQYFGPGTRLLVL.

The chain joins TRBV7-9 to TRBJ2-2; 7 bases are a match to TRBD2. This CDR3 spans 15 amino acids. Per germline, CDR1 SEHNR and CDR2 FQNEAQ (reference sequence). After removal of 2 bases from V and 1 base from J, the junction contained 1 base not matched to a gene. The CDR3 DNA is TGTGCCAGCAGCTTACGCGGGGGGAACACCGGGGAGCTGTTTTTT. It codes for CASSLRGGNTGELFF.

The V and J genes are TRBV2 and TRBJ1-2; D remains ambiguous. This CDR3 is 12 amino acids long. Per germline, CDR1 SNHLY and CDR2 FYNNEI. The germline V and J ends were trimmed by 4 bases and 8 bases, with 11 bases remaining between them. This chain's CDR3 is CASSAYTQGYTF. CDR3 DNA: TGTGCCAGCAGTGCTTACACGCAGGGCTACACCTTC.

This chain uses TRBV9 with TRBJ2-3; no clear D gene. The CDR3 totals 14 residues. Germline V gene lookup returns CDR1 SGDLS and CDR2 YYNGEE. Trimming took off 4 bases at V and 6 bases at J, with 15 bases between the two ends. In nucleotides, the CDR3 is TGTGCCAGCAGCCCTCGGTCCGGGTGGGATACGCAGTATTTT. It encodes CASSPRSGWDTQYF.

The chain joins TRBV30 to TRBJ2-7, with D possibly matching TRBD2 (7 bases). Deletions cut 0 bases from V and 0 bases from J, with 12 bases between. This CDR3 is 15 amino acids long. Germline CDR1 and CDR2: GTSNPN and SVGIG (reference sequence). CDR3 loop: CAWSVGGGSSYEQYF. In DNA, the CDR3 is TGTGCCTGGAGTGTAGGCGGGGGCAGCTCCTACGAGCAGTACTTC.

V gene TRBV29-1 combines with J gene TRBJ2-7; 8 bases align to TRBD1. J was trimmed by 0 bases and V by 7 bases; bases with no gene match: 8. CDR3 length: 14 residues. Germline V gene lookup returns CDR1 SQVTM and CDR2 ANQGSEA. The CDR3 DNA reads as TGCAGCGCTTCCGGGACAGGTATCTCCTACGAGCAGTACTTC. Translation: CSASGTGISYEQYF.

The V gene is TRBV2, the J gene TRBJ1-6; TRBD1 is a possible D gene (6 bases). The germline V and J ends were trimmed by 5 bases and 7 bases, with 9 bases remaining between them. The CDR3 extends over 13 amino acids. CDR1 is SNHLY and CDR2 is FYNNEI in the germline V gene. CDR3: CASSMGQNSPLHF. In nucleotides, the CDR3 is TGTGCCAGCAGTATGGGACAAAATTCACCCCTCCACTTT. The complete variable domain, with remaining parts taken from reference TRBV2 and TRBJ1-6, reads EPEVTQTPSHQVTQMGQEVILRCVPISNHLYFYWYRQILGQKVEFLVSFYNNEISEKSEIFDDQFSVERPDGSNFTLKIRSTKLEDSAMYFCASSMGQNSPLHFGNGTRLTVT.

The chain has TRBV13 and TRBJ2-5; no clear D. V was shortened by 5 bases and J by 2 bases, with 15 bases between the two germline ends. CDR1 is PRHDT and CDR2 is FYEKMQ in the germline V gene (reference sequence). CDR3 length: 15 amino acids. DNA of the CDR3: TGTGCCAGCAGCCCAACCCACACCCCACAAGAGACCCAGTACTTC. Its protein is CASSPTHTPQETQYF.

The rearrangement joins TRBV7-2 to TRBJ2-5; 7 nucleotides line up with TRBD1. Germline loops: CDR1 SGHTA, CDR2 FQGNSA. This CDR3 has 12 residues. Trimming at V came to 5 bases and at J to 5 bases, leaving 2 bases not matched to a gene. CDR3 sequence (DNA): TGTGCCAGCAGCAACAGGGGCGAGACCCAGTACTTC. Translation: CASSNRGETQYF.

The chain joins TRBV5-4 to TRBJ2-2; D remains ambiguous. The CDR3 runs 15 residues. The V and J ends lost 4 bases and 5 bases respectively, with 15 bases between them. Germline CDR1 reads SGHNT; CDR2 reads YYREEE (reference sequence). The CDR3 DNA follows: TGTGCCAGCAGCCCAGGCCGTCAAATTACCGGGGAGCTGTTTTTT. Its translation: CASSPGRQITGELFF.

The chain combines TRBV6-4 with TRBJ2-4, with D possibly TRBD2 on 5 matching bases. The CDR3 contains 17 residues. Germline V lookup: CDR1 MRHNA, CDR2 SNTAGT. With 0 bases removed from V and 0 bases from J, the gap between germline ends came to 12 bases. The CDR3 nucleotides read TGTGCCAGCAGTGACTCGGATCTAGCTCTAGCCAAAAACATTCAGTACTTC. Its protein is CASSDSDLALAKNIQYF.

The chain has TRBV6-1 and TRBJ2-7; unclear D gene. Trimming pared 3 bases from V and 2 bases from J, leaving 14 bases between. The CDR3 runs to 15 residues. CDR1 is MNHNS, CDR2 SASEGT, per germline. CDR3 amino acids: CASSDGVSVTYEQYF. CDR3 bases: TGTGCCAGCAGTGATGGCGTCAGCGTAACCTACGAGCAGTACTTC.

Note on this clone: The sample contains more than one DNA sequence encoding this CDR3. CDR3 sequence: CASSLLNEQFF. The CDR3 DNA reads as TGTGCCAGCAGCTTATTAAATGAGCAGTTCTTC. This chain uses TRBV7-9 with TRBJ2-1; D gene uncertain. The V gene lost 2 bases and the J gene lost 7 bases, with 3 bases spanning the gap. This CDR3 comprises 11 residues. In germline, CDR1 is SEHNR, CDR2 FQNEAQ (reference sequence).

This clone was recorded a few times. The J gene is TRBJ1-4, the V gene TRBV30; D is possibly TRBD1 (5 bases). Germline V CDR1 and CDR2: GTSNPN, SVGIG (reference sequence). Trimming stripped 4 bases from V and 0 bases from J, with 9 bases between. The CDR3 runs to 14 residues. The CDR3 nucleotides read TGTGCCTGGACCGACAGCGCAACTAATGAAAAACTGTTTTTT. It encodes CAWTDSATNEKLFF.

This sequence joins TRBV27 and TRBJ2-7; TRBD1 agrees at 9 bases. The trim removed 3 bases at V and 3 bases at J, leaving 3 bases unmatched. CDR1 is MNHEY and CDR2 is SMNVEV in the germline V gene (reference sequence). This CDR3 spans 14 amino acids. The CDR3 nucleotides read TGTGCCAGCAGTTTTGGACAGGGGATCTACGAGCAGTACTTC. Its protein product is CASSFGQGIYEQYF.

This chain links TRBV4-1 with TRBJ2-7, with 7 bases that match TRBD1. The V gene end was trimmed by 2 bases and the J gene end by 4 bases; junction bases not matched to a gene: 11. The CDR3 extends over 16 amino acids. Germline CDR1 is MGHRA and CDR2 is YSYEKL. This chain's CDR3 is CASSQYSAGGSYEQYF. In DNA form, the CDR3 reads TGCGCCAGCAGCCAATATTCGGCAGGGGGAAGTTACGAGCAGTACTTC.

The V gene is TRBV2, the J gene TRBJ1-5; 7 bases agree with TRBD1. Germline CDR1 is SNHLY and CDR2 is FYNNEI. V was clipped by 6 bases and J by 2 bases; unmatched bases: 7. CDR3 length: 15 amino acids. CDR3 sequence: CASSPGDRGNQPQHF. The CDR3 nucleotides read TGTGCCAGCAGCCCCGGGGACAGAGGCAATCAGCCCCAGCATTTT. Full variable domain (outside the CDR3, taken from reference TRBV2 and TRBJ1-5): EPEVTQTPSHQVTQMGQEVILRCVPISNHLYFYWYRQILGQKVEFLVSFYNNEISEKSEIFDDQFSVERPDGSNFTLKIRSTKLEDSAMYFCASSPGDRGNQPQHFGDGTRLSIL.

The chain carries TRBV19 and TRBJ2-1; 11 nucleotides line up with TRBD2. The germline V gene has CDR1 LNHDA and CDR2 SQIVND (reference sequence). The trim removed 5 bases at V and 1 base at J, leaving 1 base unmatched. The CDR3 length is 15 residues. The CDR3 DNA follows: TGTGCCAGTAGTCCTAGCGGGGGGTCCTACAATGAGCAGTTCTTC. Translating gives CASSPSGGSYNEQFF.

The CDR3 loop reads CAWGVEKLFF. Written as DNA, the CDR3 is TGTGCCTGGGGAGTTGAAAAACTGTTTTTT. The genes are TRBV30 and TRBJ1-4; no clear D. The V end was cut by 5 bases, the J end by 7 bases, with 5 bases between. The germline CDR1 and CDR2 sequences are GTSNPN and SVGIG (reference sequence). The CDR3 sequence is 10 residues long. The entire variable domain, with the rest obtained from reference TRBV30 and TRBJ1-4, is as follows: SQTIHQWPATLVQPVGSPLSLECTVEGTSNPNLYWYRQAAGRGLQLLFYSVGIGQISSEVPQNLSASRPQDRQFILSSKKLLLSDSGFYLCAWGVEKLFFGSGTQLSVL.

The V gene is TRBV9, the J gene TRBJ2-1; 8 nucleotides match TRBD2. Trimming took 0 bases from V and 0 from J; bases not matched to a gene: 8. This CDR3 region has 18 residues. Germline V gene lookup returns CDR1 SGDLS and CDR2 YYNGEE. The chain's CDR3 is CASSVVGLVGSSYNEQFF. The DNA for the CDR3 is TGTGCCAGCAGCGTAGTGGGACTAGTAGGGAGCTCCTACAATGAGCAGTTCTTC.

The rearrangement links TRBV4-1 to TRBJ2-7; TRBD2 might be the D (6 bases). Germline CDR1 and CDR2: MGHRA and YSYEKL. The ends were cut back, 1 base at V and 1 base at J, with 11 bases in the middle. The CDR3 is 15 amino acids. The CDR3, as DNA: TGCGCCAGCAGCCAAGTAGGGACTCTATCCTACGAGCAGTACTTC. Its protein product is CASSQVGTLSYEQYF.

J is TRBJ1-4 and V is TRBV29-1, with D maybe TRBD1 (6 bases). This CDR3 comprises 15 residues. Trimming took 6 bases from V and 0 from J, leaving 14 bases between them. Germline V lookup: CDR1 SQVTM, CDR2 ANQGSEA. The CDR3 DNA sequence: TGCAGCGTCACAGGGAGAGGGGCAACTAATGAAAAACTGTTTTTT. Amino acid sequence: CSVTGRGATNEKLFF.

The V gene is TRBV5-1, the J gene TRBJ2-7; 7 positions match TRBD2. V lost 1 base and J lost 6; bases outside the gene matches: 10. The CDR3 is made up of 15 amino acids. From germline, CDR1 is SGHRS and CDR2 YFSETQ. The CDR3 is CASSLWAGVTGEQYF. CDR3 bases: TGCGCCAGCAGCTTGTGGGCGGGAGTGACGGGCGAGCAGTACTTC.

This sequence joins TRBV4-1 and TRBJ2-1; 8 nucleotides agree with TRBD1. The V gene's germline CDR1 is MGHRA and CDR2 YSYEKL. The CDR3 runs 17 residues. V lost 7 bases and J lost 5; bases outside the gene matches: 16. CDR3 nucleotide sequence: TGCGCCAGCACCACATACGACAGGGGCATGAGGAACAATGAGCAGTTCTTC. Protein product: CASTTYDRGMRNNEQFF.

This rearrangement joins TRBV5-4 to TRBJ2-1, with 12 nucleotides matching TRBD2. Germline V gene lookup returns CDR1 SGHNT and CDR2 YYREEE (reference sequence). V was clipped by 0 bases and J by 5 bases; unmatched bases: 9. The CDR3 length is 18 residues. Written as DNA, the CDR3 is TGTGCCAGCAGCTTGGGGCTAGCGGGGGGGCTCACTCACAATGAGCAGTTCTTC. Translation: CASSLGLAGGLTHNEQFF.

The rearrangement joins TRBV11-3 to TRBJ2-7; 12 nucleotides match TRBD1. The CDR3 totals 15 residues. Unmatched junction bases numbered 7, after V lost 5 bases and J lost 5 bases. Germline values: CDR1 SGHNT, CDR2 YENEEA. The CDR3, as DNA: TGTGCCAGCAGCGCAGGGACAGGGGGCCTCAACGAGCAGTACTTC. Translation: CASSAGTGGLNEQYF.

V gene TRBV27 combines with J gene TRBJ2-7; maybe TRBD1 (6 bases). Looked up from germline, CDR1 is MNHEY and CDR2 is SMNVEV (reference sequence). V was pared by 6 bases and J by 0 bases, with 12 bases between. The CDR3 is 14 residues long. CDR3 nucleotide sequence: TGTGCCAGCAGGTTTACAGGGTCCTCCTACGAGCAGTACTTC. Translated, it gives CASRFTGSSYEQYF.

The chain is built from TRBV27 and TRBJ2-7, with a weak D call TRBD1 (5 bases). Germline V gene lookup returns CDR1 MNHEY and CDR2 SMNVEV (reference sequence). V was cut by 3 bases and J by 0 bases, with 18 bases left in between. This CDR3 has 17 residues. The CDR3 reads CASSFQGPGISSYEQYF. The CDR3 nucleotides read TGTGCCAGCAGTTTCCAGGGCCCTGGGATCAGCTCCTACGAGCAGTACTTC.

The rearrangement links TRBV30 to TRBJ2-2; TRBD2 matches at 10 bases. Germline CDR1 and CDR2: GTSNPN and SVGIG (reference sequence). The CDR3 has 16 residues. V shed 4 bases and J 2 bases; nucleotides not matched to a gene: 7. The CDR3 protein is CAWTPAGGPNTGELFF. The CDR3 DNA is TGTGCCTGGACCCCAGCGGGGGGGCCTAACACCGGGGAGCTGTTTTTT. Supplemented by reference TRBV30 and TRBJ2-2, the full variable domain reads SQTIHQWPATLVQPVGSPLSLECTVEGTSNPNLYWYRQAAGRGLQLLFYSVGIGQISSEVPQNLSASRPQDRQFILSSKKLLLSDSGFYLCAWTPAGGPNTGELFFGEGSRLTVL.